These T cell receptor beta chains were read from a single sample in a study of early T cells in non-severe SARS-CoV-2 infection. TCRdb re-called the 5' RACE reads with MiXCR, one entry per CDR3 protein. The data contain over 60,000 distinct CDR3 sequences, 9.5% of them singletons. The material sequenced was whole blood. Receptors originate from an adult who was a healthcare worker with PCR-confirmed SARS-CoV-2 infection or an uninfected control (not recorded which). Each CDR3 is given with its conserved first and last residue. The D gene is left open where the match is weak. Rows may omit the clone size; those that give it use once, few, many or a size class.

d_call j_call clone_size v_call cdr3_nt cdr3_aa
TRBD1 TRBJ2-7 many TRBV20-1 TGCAGTGCTAGAGATGGGACAGGGGCCTTCTACGAGCAGTACTTC CSARDGTGAFYEQYF
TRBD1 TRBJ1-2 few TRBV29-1 TGCAGCGTCCACGGGACAGGCAATAGCTACACCTTC CSVHGTGNSYTF
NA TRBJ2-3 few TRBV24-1 TGTGCCACCAGTGTTGCAGTAGCTAAGCCAGATACGCAGTATTTT CATSVAVAKPDTQYF
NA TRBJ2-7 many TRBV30 TGTGCCTGGAGTGACGTACAGGGCCAGTACTTC CAWSDVQGQYF
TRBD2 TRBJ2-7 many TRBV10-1 TGCGCCAGCTCGAGCGGGAGGAGCTCCTACGAGCAGTACTTC CASSSGRSSYEQYF
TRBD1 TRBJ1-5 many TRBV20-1 TGCAGTGCTCCCGGACAGGGCGCTTATAGCAATCAGCCCCAGCATTTT CSAPGQGAYSNQPQHF
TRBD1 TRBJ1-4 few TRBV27 TGTGCCAGCAGTTTAGGGCAGGGGGCCGGTAGACTGTTTTTT CASSLGQGAGRLFF
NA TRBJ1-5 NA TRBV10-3 TGTGCCATCAAAGATGCTGATCAGCCCCAGCATTTT CAIKDADQPQHF
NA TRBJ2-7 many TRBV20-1 TGCAGTGCTAGAGATGGGAGGAACTACGAGCAGTACTTC CSARDGRNYEQYF
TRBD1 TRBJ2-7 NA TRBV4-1 TGCGCCAGCAGCCAGAACAGGGGCCAGACCCCCGCCGAGCAGTACTTC CASSQNRGQTPAEQYF
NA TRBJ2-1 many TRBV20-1 TGCAGTGCCAGGGTGGAGGCGTACTACAATGAGCAGTTCTTC CSARVEAYYNEQFF
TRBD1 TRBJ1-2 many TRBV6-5 TGTGCCAGTAAACCGCTGTCAGGGGGCGGCTACACCTTC CASKPLSGGGYTF
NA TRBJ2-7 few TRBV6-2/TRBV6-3 TGTGCCAGCGGGCAGGGAGCAAGCGAGCAGTACTTC CASGQGASEQYF
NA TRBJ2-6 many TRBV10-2 TGCGCCAGCAGTGCAGGGTACGGGGCCAACGTCCTGACTTTC CASSAGYGANVLTF
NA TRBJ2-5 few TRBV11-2 TGTGCCAGCAGCTTATTAGGGGAGACCCAGTACTTC CASSLLGETQYF
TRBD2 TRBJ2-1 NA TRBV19 TGTGCCAGTAGTACGGGACTAGCGGGAGGGAATGAGCAGTTCTTC CASSTGLAGGNEQFF
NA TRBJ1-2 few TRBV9 TGTGCCAGCAGCGTAGCGGGTAGCTACACCTTC CASSVAGSYTF
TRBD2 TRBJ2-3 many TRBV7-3 TGTGCCAGCAGCTCCGGGACTAGCGGGAGAGATACGCAGTATTTT CASSSGTSGRDTQYF
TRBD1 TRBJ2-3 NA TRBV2 TGTGCCAGCACTGGACAGGAAAGGACAGATACGCAGTATTTT CASTGQERTDTQYF
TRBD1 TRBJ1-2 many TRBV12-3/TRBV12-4 TGTGCCAGCAGTTCTGATGACAGGGTGTATGGCTACACCTTC CASSSDDRVYGYTF
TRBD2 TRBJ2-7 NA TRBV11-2 TGTGCCAGCAGCTCCCTAGCGGGGGAGACCTACGAGCAGTACTTC CASSSLAGETYEQYF
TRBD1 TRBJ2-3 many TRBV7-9 TGTGCCAGCAGCTTAACAGGGGGCCCAGATACGCAGTATTTT CASSLTGGPDTQYF
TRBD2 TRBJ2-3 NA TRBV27 TGTGCCAGCAGTTTGACTAGCGGGAGCCATACGCAGTATTTT CASSLTSGSHTQYF
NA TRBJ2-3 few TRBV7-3 TGTGCCAGCAGCGTGGGACCGGACACAGATACGCAGTATTTT CASSVGPDTDTQYF
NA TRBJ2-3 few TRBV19 TGTGCCAGTAGTGCAACTAGTCTAGTCACAGATACGCAGTATTTT CASSATSLVTDTQYF
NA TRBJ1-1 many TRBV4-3 TGCGCCAGCAGCCAAGGGGGCTACAGAGCTGAAGCTTTCTTT CASSQGGYRAEAFF
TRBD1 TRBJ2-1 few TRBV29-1 TGCGTCGGGACAGGGGGAAACAATGAGCAGTTCTTC CVGTGGNNEQFF
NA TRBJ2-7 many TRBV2 TGTGCCAGCAGTGAAGATAGGGTACGGTACGAGCAGTACTTC CASSEDRVRYEQYF
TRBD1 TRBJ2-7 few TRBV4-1 TGCGCCAGCACCCTCCTTTGGGACAGGGCCTCCTACGAGCAGTACTTC CASTLLWDRASYEQYF
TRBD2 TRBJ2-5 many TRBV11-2 TGTGCCAGCAGCTTAGGACTAGCTTCGCCCCAAGAGACCCAGTACTTC CASSLGLASPQETQYF
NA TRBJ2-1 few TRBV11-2 TGTGCCAGCAGCTTCGTAGCCGCCTGGACTGAGCAGTTCTTC CASSFVAAWTEQFF
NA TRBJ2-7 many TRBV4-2 TGTGCCAGCAGCCAAGACCTCCCCCACGAGCAGTACTTC CASSQDLPHEQYF
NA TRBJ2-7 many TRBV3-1 TGTGCCAGCAGCCATTATCTAGCGTCGAAGGCCTACGAGCAGTACTTC CASSHYLASKAYEQYF
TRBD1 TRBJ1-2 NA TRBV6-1 TGTGCCAGCTTACTTGGACAGGGTCTTGGCTACACCTTC CASLLGQGLGYTF
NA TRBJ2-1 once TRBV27 TGTGCCAGCAGTTCACAGTCTTTTTACAATGAGCAGTTCTTC CASSSQSFYNEQFF
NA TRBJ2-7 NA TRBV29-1 TGCAGCGCTGGGGGTCCTAGTGGAACCCACGAGCAGTACTTC CSAGGPSGTHEQYF
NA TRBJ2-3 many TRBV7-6 TGTGCCAGCAGCTTAGCGCTGGGGACCACAGATACGCAGTATTTT CASSLALGTTDTQYF
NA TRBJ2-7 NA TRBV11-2 TGTGCCAGCAGCTTAGTAAGTAGGTACTCATCCGTGGAGTACTTC CASSLVSRYSSVEYF
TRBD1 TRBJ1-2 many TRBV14 TGTGCCAGCAGCGGACAGGGCGGGCCCTATGGCTACACCTTC CASSGQGGPYGYTF
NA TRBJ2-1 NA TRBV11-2 TGTGCCAGCAGCAAGACGTCCAATGAGCAGTTCTTC CASSKTSNEQFF
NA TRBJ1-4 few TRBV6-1 TGTGCCAGCAGTGAAGCGATAGGGGGAAAACTGTTTTTT CASSEAIGGKLFF